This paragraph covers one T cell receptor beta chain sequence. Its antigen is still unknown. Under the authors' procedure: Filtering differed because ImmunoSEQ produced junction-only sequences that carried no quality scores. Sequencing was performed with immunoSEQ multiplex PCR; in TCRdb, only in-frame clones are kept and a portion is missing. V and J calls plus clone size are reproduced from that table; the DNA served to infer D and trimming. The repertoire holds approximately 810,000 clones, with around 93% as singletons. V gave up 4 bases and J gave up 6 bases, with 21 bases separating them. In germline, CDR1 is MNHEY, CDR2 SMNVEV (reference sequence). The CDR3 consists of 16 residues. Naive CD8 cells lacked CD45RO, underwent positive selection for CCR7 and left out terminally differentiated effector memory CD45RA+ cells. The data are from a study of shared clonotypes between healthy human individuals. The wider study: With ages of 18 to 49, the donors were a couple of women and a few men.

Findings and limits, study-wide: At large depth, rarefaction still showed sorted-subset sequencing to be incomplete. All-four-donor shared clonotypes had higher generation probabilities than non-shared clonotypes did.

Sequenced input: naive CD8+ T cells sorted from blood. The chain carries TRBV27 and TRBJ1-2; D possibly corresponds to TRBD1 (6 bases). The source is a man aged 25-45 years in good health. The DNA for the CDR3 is TGTGCCAGCAGTTCGAAAAGGGGGTTCGGGAAAAATGGCTACACCTTC. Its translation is CASSSKRGFGKNGYTF.